These T cell receptor beta chains were read from a single sample in a study of OX40 agonist ivuxolimab in advanced cancers. Libraries were prepared by immunoSEQ multiplex PCR; TCRdb keeps only in-frame clonotypes and omits some of them. The table shows around 69,000 clones, with 83% occurring only once. Here the sequenced sample was CD4+ or CD8+ T cells sorted from blood, taken in a trial of the OX40 agonist ivuxolimab. These TCRs come from an adult with an advanced solid tumor such as melanoma, head and neck, liver or kidney cancer. Both conserved end residues are part of each CDR3.

V gene	J gene	CDR3 length	CDR3 protein
TRBV18	TRBJ1-2	14	CASSPYGATNNYTF
TRBV7-8	TRBJ2-7	16	CASSFTDNPEYYEQYF
TRBV6-6	TRBJ1-1	15	CASSYVQGRHTEAFF
TRBV15	TRBJ2-1	12	CATQDRSNEQFF
TRBV5-1	TRBJ2-5	13	CASMRGEEETQYF
TRBV9	TRBJ1-2	15	CASSVSPTGVGGYTF
TRBV10-2	TRBJ2-7	14	CASRGAGDPYEQYF
TRBV2	TRBJ1-1	15	CASKIQGTGNTEAFF
TRBV7-9	TRBJ2-1	15	CASSPSGRALVEQFF
TRBV6-5	TRBJ2-7	15	CASSTPWAGGYEQYF
TRBV18	TRBJ1-3	14	CASSPTGSGNTIYF
TRBV6-5	TRBJ2-7	15	CASSFPGGADYEQYF
TRBV5-1	TRBJ2-3	17	CASSLGLGLSSTDTQYF
TRBV14	TRBJ1-1	13	CASSFSMNTEAFF
TRBV27	TRBJ1-5	15	CASSSDGQGHQPQHF
TRBV4-2	TRBJ2-3	13	CASSQGSTDTQYF
TRBV7-3	TRBJ2-3	15	CASSLMGGGTDTQYF
TRBV7-2	TRBJ2-2	15	CASSTTSGGLGELFF
TRBV5-1	TRBJ2-7	14	CASSPPGTGNEQYF
TRBV6-1	TRBJ1-6	13	CASSALDNSPLHF
TRBV6-5	TRBJ1-1	13	CAIKQGINTEAFF
TRBV6-1	TRBJ2-2	16	CASSATSGGLTGELFF
TRBV9	TRBJ1-3	14	CASSGGVTGNTIYF
TRBV10-2	TRBJ1-1	18	CASSESRGGVRYNTEAFF
TRBV2	TRBJ2-2	15	CASKGGVSRTGELFF
TRBV15	TRBJ1-5	15	CATSRDPNGDQPQHF
TRBV6-5	TRBJ2-7	14	CASSYRDRAYEQYF
TRBV25-1	TRBJ1-1	15	CASSAYDRMNTEAFF
TRBV9	TRBJ2-4	16	CASSVGWGQIVDIQYF
TRBV10-1	TRBJ2-1	15	CASSDGRGGRNEQFF
TRBV30	TRBJ2-1	15	CAWSTQGPSSNEQFF
TRBV7-9	TRBJ1-2	12	CASSLSGDGYTF
TRBV6-6	TRBJ1-1	15	CASTHRGSGSAEAFF
TRBV10-3	TRBJ1-5	12	CAIKGGDQPQHF
TRBV4-1	TRBJ1-6	14	CASSQDWGNSPLHF
TRBV19	TRBJ1-4	16	CASRSTGGTYNEKLFF
TRBV5-4	TRBJ1-2	13	CASSRQDSYGRTF
TRBV7-9	TRBJ2-5	12	CASSQIGETQYF
TRBV2	TRBJ1-6	14	CASRGDSSNSPLHF
TRBV25-1	TRBJ2-2	16	CASTKGAGVNAGELFF
TRBV27	TRBJ2-5	15	CASSFSQYGKETQYF
TRBV14	TRBJ2-5	16	CASSHGTGLFQETQYF
TRBV5-1	TRBJ1-1	14	CASRIGAGDTEAFF
TRBV21-1	TRBJ2-5	15	CASSFLPTSQETQYF
TRBV27	TRBJ1-4	15	CASSLSRKTNEKLFF
TRBV6-5	TRBJ2-4	16	CASSLGPCRAKNIQYF
TRBV7-9	TRBJ1-2	15	CASSAGDGANYGYTF
TRBV7-9	TRBJ1-4	14	CASSPGTGLRKLFF
TRBV7-6	TRBJ1-3	16	CASSLGVGALGNTIYF
TRBV7-9	TRBJ1-1	12	CASSWRGAEAFF
TRBV5-1	TRBJ2-5	16	CASSLWSGGKQETQYF
TRBV9	TRBJ2-1	15	CASSVGLGRDNEQFF